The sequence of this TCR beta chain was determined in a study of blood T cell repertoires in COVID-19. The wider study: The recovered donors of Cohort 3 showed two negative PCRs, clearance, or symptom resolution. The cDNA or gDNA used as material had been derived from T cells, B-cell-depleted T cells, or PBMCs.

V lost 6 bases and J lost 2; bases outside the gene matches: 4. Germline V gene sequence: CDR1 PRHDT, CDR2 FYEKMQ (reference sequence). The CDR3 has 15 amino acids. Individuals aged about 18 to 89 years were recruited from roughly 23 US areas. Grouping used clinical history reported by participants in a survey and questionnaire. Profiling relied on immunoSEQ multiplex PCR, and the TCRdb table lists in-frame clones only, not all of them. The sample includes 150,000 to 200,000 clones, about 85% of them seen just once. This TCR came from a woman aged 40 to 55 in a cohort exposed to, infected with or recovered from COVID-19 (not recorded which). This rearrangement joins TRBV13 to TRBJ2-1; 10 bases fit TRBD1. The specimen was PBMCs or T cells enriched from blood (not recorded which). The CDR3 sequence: CASRSDRGAYNEQFF. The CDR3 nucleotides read TGTGCCAGCAGATCGGACAGGGGGGCCTACAATGAGCAGTTCTTC.